This TCR beta chain was sequenced for a study of technical replicates of blood from a few donors. Repertoires were generated with immunoSEQ multiplex PCR, while TCRdb's copy carries only in-frame clones and drops some. Among about 60,000 clones, 87% were seen once, and the ten largest hold under 6.5%. V lost 1 base and J 1 base, leaving 13 bases between the germline ends. Germline CDR1 reads LGHNA; CDR2 reads YNFKEQ. The CDR3 length is 16 residues. The TCR was taken from a human donor in good health. Some clones in this sample may be carry-over from other donors' samples. The V call is TRBV4-2, the J call TRBJ1-1, with a possible D match to TRBD1 (5 bases). Sequenced material: PBMCs. In DNA, the CDR3 is TGTGCCAGCAGCCAAGGGATACAGGAGAGGAACACTGAAGCTTTCTTT. Translating it yields CASSQGIQERNTEAFF.